This T cell receptor (beta chain) was identified in a study of Tregs in tolerant kidney transplant recipients. TCRdb keeps only in-frame clones here, not all; method: immunoSEQ multiplex PCR. The sample includes fewer than 100,000 clones, approximately 90% of them seen just once. The CDR3 runs to 12 residues. Germline V gene lookup returns CDR1 KGHSH and CDR2 LQKENI. V dropped 5 bases and J dropped 4; count of bases not matched to a gene: 0. This chain connects TRBV18 to TRBJ2-3; 7 positions agree with TRBD2. The TCR originated in a human donor who received a combined kidney and bone marrow transplant. Specimen: Tregs from blood, collected before the transplant. CDR3 loop: CASSGLADTQYF. The CDR3 region has the DNA TGTGCCAGCTCAGGACTAGCAGATACGCAGTATTTT.